One and the same sample provided the 32 T cell receptor beta chains below, sequenced in a study of T cells in Graves' hyperthyroidism and ophthalmopathy. Authors of the study amplified TCR beta CDR3 regions from RNA transcripts. The TCR CDR3 first-round RT-PCR relied on the HTBI primer set. MiXCR, run by TCRdb on the multiplex PCR reads, gives a single entry per CDR3 protein. The sample comprises about 690,000 distinct CDR3 sequences, around 16% of which are singletons, and around 16% rests with the top ten. Sequenced sample: blood. All receptors come from a man over 45 with Graves' hyperthyroidism.

This rearrangement joins TRBV20-1 to TRBJ2-3; D remains unclear. CDR3 length: 15 amino acids. Germline assignment: CDR1 DFQATT and CDR2 SNEGSKA (reference sequence). V gave up 0 bases and J gave up 6 bases, with 16 bases separating them. In DNA, the CDR3 is TGCAGTGCTAGAGATCTCTGGCCCCTGCAGGATACGCAGTATTTT. It yields the protein CSARDLWPLQDTQYF.

This rearrangement joins TRBV7-2 to TRBJ2-1; the D is unclear. The CDR3 totals 16 residues. From germline, CDR1 is SGHTA and CDR2 FQGNSA. V was trimmed by 5 bases and J by 6 bases, leaving 20 bases between them. The CDR3 coding sequence is TGTGCCAGCAGCGCTTCCCGTAGACCCGCCAGCAATGAGCAGTTCTTC. Its protein is CASSASRRPASNEQFF.

This clonotype has only one observation. V is TRBV11-2 and J is TRBJ1-4; TRBD1 might be the D (5 bases). CDR3 length: 16 amino acids. V was cut by 5 bases and J by 10 bases, with 23 bases left in between. The germline gives CDR1 SGHAT, CDR2 FQNNGV. The chain's CDR3 is CASSAGTLPTAGKLFF. Here the CDR3 DNA reads TGTGCCAGCAGCGCCGGGACCTTGCCTACGGCTGGAAAACTGTTTTTT.

J is TRBJ2-7 and V is TRBV6-1, with no clear D. Trimming stripped 0 bases from V and 3 bases from J, with 12 bases between. Germline V lookup: CDR1 MNHNS, CDR2 SASEGT. This CDR3 is built from 15 residues. The CDR3 DNA reads TGTGCCAGCAGTGAAGCACCTGGTATGGTCTACGAGCAGTACTTC. It is translated as CASSEAPGMVYEQYF.

In this sample, this clonotype turned up many times. The chain employs TRBV2 and TRBJ2-7; no firm D call. The V gene's germline CDR1 is SNHLY and CDR2 FYNNEI. V lost 4 bases to trimming and J lost 2 bases, with 6 bases between them. The CDR3 contains 12 residues. For the CDR3, the DNA is TGTGCCAGCAGTGTATCGCCCTACGAGCAGTACTTC. Amino acid sequence: CASSVSPYEQYF.

This clonotype was seen repeatedly, ten times or more. The chain is built from TRBV15 and TRBJ2-3, with TRBD2 matching 8 bases. Trimming removed 7 bases from V and 4 bases from J; junction bases left unmatched: 13. The germline gives CDR1 LNHNV, CDR2 YYDKDF (reference sequence). The CDR3 runs 16 residues. CDR3 amino acids: CATTLHTGGPADTQYF. The CDR3 DNA sequence: TGTGCCACCACCCTCCACACGGGAGGGCCGGCAGATACGCAGTATTTT.

In its sample, this clonotype was seen many times. The chain has TRBV12-3 or TRBV12-4 and TRBJ2-1; D call uncertain. Deletions cut 1 base from V and 4 bases from J, with 8 bases between. CDR3 length: 14 residues. CDR3 sequence reads: CASSLVGGYNEQFF. DNA of the CDR3: TGTGCCAGCAGTTTAGTTGGTGGTTACAATGAGCAGTTCTTC.

This clonotype was counted ten times or more. The chain has TRBV10-3 and TRBJ2-5; TRBD2 agrees at 15 bases. V was clipped by 6 bases and J by 1 base; unmatched bases: 3. The germline gives CDR1 ENHRY, CDR2 SYGVKD. The CDR3 sequence is 16 residues long. CDR3 region: CAIRSGLAGGQETQYF. The DNA for the CDR3 is TGTGCCATCAGATCGGGACTAGCGGGAGGCCAAGAGACCCAGTACTTC.

There are a few counts of this clonotype. Written as DNA, the CDR3 is TGTGCCAGCAGCCGGATGGGACAACCGAATGAAAAACTGTTTTTT. Amino acid sequence: CASSRMGQPNEKLFF. The gene calls are TRBV28 and TRBJ1-4; the D gene is possibly TRBD1 (6 bases). Trimming stripped 6 bases from V and 5 bases from J, with 16 bases between. The CDR3 sequence is 15 residues long. Looked up from germline, CDR1 is MDHEN and CDR2 is SYDVKM.

In this sample, this clonotype turned up a few times. This chain connects TRBV10-1 to TRBJ2-1; 7 nucleotides agree with TRBD1. Looked up from germline, CDR1 is WNHNN and CDR2 is SYGVQD (reference sequence). This CDR3 spans 15 amino acids. Trimming took 6 bases from V and 4 from J; bases not matched to a gene: 9. The CDR3 sequence: CASSPTGTVYNEQFF. The CDR3 DNA reads TGCGCCAGCAGCCCCACCGGGACAGTTTACAATGAGCAGTTCTTC.

There are a few counts of this clonotype. With a much larger clone just one base away, this may be a read error. The rearrangement joins TRBV6-5 to TRBJ1-5, with D perhaps matching TRBD1 (5 bases). Germline CDR1 and CDR2: MNHEY and SVGAGI. V lost 2 bases, J lost 7 bases, and 9 bases lay in between. The CDR3 runs to 13 residues. The CDR3 DNA is TGTGCCAGCAGTTACCAGTGGGGCCAGCCCCAGCATTTT. This sequence encodes CASSYQWGQPQHF.

This clonotype was counted many times. This rearrangement joins TRBV19 to TRBJ2-5, with D uncertain. The CDR3 totals 14 residues. Germline assignment: CDR1 LNHDA and CDR2 SQIVND (reference sequence). V was shortened by 6 bases and J by 2 bases, with 13 bases between the two germline ends. Here the CDR3 DNA reads TGTGCCAGTAGGACGACATTCGGGCAAGAGACCCAGTACTTC. This translates into CASRTTFGQETQYF.

This clonotype was seen at least ten times. This chain uses TRBV28 with TRBJ2-1; 8 bases fit TRBD2. V trimming: 6 bases; J trimming: 6 bases; junction bases outside the gene matches: 16. CDR1 MDHEN and CDR2 SYDVKM come from the germline V gene. The CDR3 has 17 amino acids. CDR3 sequence reads: CASRSLTKAGVGNEQFF. The CDR3 DNA is TGTGCCAGCAGGTCATTAACTAAAGCGGGAGTGGGCAATGAGCAGTTCTTC.

This clonotype was seen ten or more times. The chain links TRBV19 to TRBJ2-1, with TRBD2 matching 10 bases. Germline lookup yields CDR1 LNHDA and CDR2 SQIVND (reference sequence). The CDR3 covers 19 residues. V dropped 7 bases and J dropped 0; count of bases not matched to a gene: 15. CDR3 sequence: CASTNRGASGSGSYNEQFF. CDR3 nucleotides: TGTGCCAGTACCAACAGAGGGGCTAGCGGGAGCGGCTCCTACAATGAGCAGTTCTTC.

This clonotype was seen more than once but under ten times. Relative to the germline gene, one junction end is altered; a read error may explain this. The gene calls are TRBV28 and TRBJ1-3; D is undetermined. There are 16 residues in the CDR3. The germline CDR1 and CDR2 sequences are MDHEN and SYDVKM. The CDR3 sequence is CASSLLAGNSGSTIYF. The DNA for the CDR3 is TGTGCCAGCAGTTTATTGGCCGGTAATAGTGGAAGCACCATATATTTT.

This clonotype was found a few times. The V and J genes are TRBV20-1 and TRBJ2-5; tentatively, D is TRBD1 (5 bases). The ends were cut back, 4 bases at V and 4 bases at J, with 10 bases in the middle. There are 12 residues in the CDR3. In germline, CDR1 is DFQATT, CDR2 SNEGSKA (reference sequence). For the CDR3, the DNA is TGCAGTGCTACAGGGTACCCAGAGACCCAGTACTTC. It is translated as CSATGYPETQYF.

The CDR3 region has the DNA TGTGCCAGTAGTATAGGGACTAGCGGAGATACGCAGTATTTT. It translates to CASSIGTSGDTQYF. V usage is TRBV19 and J usage is TRBJ2-3, with 10 positions matching TRBD2. In germline, CDR1 is LNHDA, CDR2 SQIVND (reference sequence). The V and J ends lost 1 base and 5 bases, in that order; junction bases with no gene match: 0. The CDR3 sequence is 14 residues long.

The CDR3 coding sequence is TGTGCCAGCAGCGTAGACGGTAGCTGGGAGACCCAGTACTTC. This translates into CASSVDGSWETQYF. The chain combines TRBV9 with TRBJ2-5, with D uncertain. Trimming stripped 0 bases from V and 5 bases from J, with 11 bases between. The CDR3 covers 14 residues. The germline V gene encodes CDR1 SGDLS and CDR2 YYNGEE.

This clonotype appeared many times. This chain uses TRBV6-1 with TRBJ2-7, with 11 bases aligning to TRBD2. Germline V CDR1 and CDR2: MNHNS, SASEGT. CDR3 length: 14 residues. The ends lost 4 bases at V and 5 bases at J; junction bases unmatched: 4. Here the CDR3 reads CASSGSGRADEQYF. The CDR3 DNA reads as TGTGCCAGCAGTGGTAGCGGGAGGGCGGACGAGCAGTACTTC.

This chain joins TRBV6-1 and TRBJ2-3; 7 bases fit TRBD2. The J segment lost 4 bases and the V segment lost 2 bases, leaving 9 bases of the junction unmatched. The germline gives CDR1 MNHNS, CDR2 SASEGT. This CDR3 comprises 16 residues. The CDR3 reads CASSEFRLATADTQYF. CDR3 bases: TGTGCCAGCAGTGAATTTCGACTAGCTACGGCAGATACGCAGTATTTT.

This clonotype was detected only a few times. The chain employs TRBV6-9 and TRBJ1-3; D is undetermined. The CDR3 has 17 amino acids. Trimming took off 3 bases at V and 1 base at J, with 16 bases between the two ends. Germline V gene lookup returns CDR1 MNHGY and CDR2 SVAAGI. The CDR3 nucleotides read TGTGCCAGCAGTTACGTTGGGTCAGACCGATCTGGAAACACCATATATTTT. Translated: CASSYVGSDRSGNTIYF.

This clonotype occurred many times. The chain links TRBV7-6 to TRBJ1-3; 7 bases are a match to TRBD1. CDR3 length: 16 amino acids. The junction had 9 bases not matched to a gene; V was cut back by 3 bases and J by 4 bases. Germline V CDR1 and CDR2: SGHVS, FNYEAQ. CDR3 in amino acids: CASSLTGSQGGNTIYF. The CDR3 nucleotides are TGTGCCAGCAGCTTGACAGGGAGTCAGGGCGGAAACACCATATATTTT.

This clonotype was observed a few times. This chain connects TRBV9 to TRBJ2-1, with TRBD2 identical over 9 bases. The germline gives CDR1 SGDLS, CDR2 YYNGEE. With 3 bases clipped from V and 2 bases from J, the junction kept 3 bases outside the gene matches. The CDR3 totals 15 residues. DNA for the CDR3: TGTGCCAGCAGCGCGGGACTAGCACCCTACAATGAGCAGTTCTTC. This gives the protein CASSAGLAPYNEQFF.

This clonotype has a count of ten or more. This chain joins TRBV12-3 or TRBV12-4 and TRBJ1-1; unclear D gene. V lost 6 bases and J lost 1, with 9 bases in between. The CDR3 runs to 13 residues. The CDR3: CASSFNKNTEAFF. CDR3 nucleotides: TGTGCCAGCAGCTTTAATAAGAACACTGAAGCTTTCTTT.

This clonotype was seen a few times. The CDR3 DNA reads TGCAGCGTCGAGCGTCGCATGAACACTGAAGCTTTCTTT. Encoded protein: CSVERRMNTEAFF. J is TRBJ1-1 and V is TRBV29-1; no definite D call. In germline, CDR1 is SQVTM, CDR2 ANQGSEA. This CDR3 comprises 13 residues. V lost 6 bases and J lost 0, with 11 bases in between.

This clonotype was seen repeatedly, ten times or more. The CDR3 coding sequence is TGTGCCAGCGGGTTACCCCTCCACTTT. This codes for CASGLPLHF. The genes are TRBV12-3 or TRBV12-4 and TRBJ1-6; D unresolved. The CDR3 contains 9 residues. V lost 8 bases, J lost 12 bases, and 5 bases lay in between.

V usage is TRBV5-1 and J usage is TRBJ2-7; D is perhaps TRBD2 (5 bases). CDR1 is SGHRS and CDR2 is YFSETQ in the germline V gene. The CDR3 sequence is 15 residues long. The germline V and J ends were trimmed by 2 bases and 1 base, with 13 bases remaining between them. In nucleotides, the CDR3 is TGCGCCAGCAGCTTTGGGTTGACGGGGTCCTACGAGCAGTACTTC. Translated: CASSFGLTGSYEQYF. Full variable domain (missing parts from reference TRBV5-1 and TRBJ2-7): KAGVTQTPRYLIKTRGQQVTLSCSPISGHRSVSWYQQTPGQGLQFLFEYFSETQRNKGNFPGRFSGRQFSNSRSEMNVSTLELGDSALYLCASSFGLTGSYEQYFGPGTRLTVT.

This clonotype was found many times. The V gene is TRBV30, the J gene TRBJ1-1; D not certain. CDR1 and CDR2 from the germline V gene are GTSNPN and SVGIG (reference sequence). The V end lost 0 bases, the J end lost 0 bases, and 8 bases lay between the germline ends. The CDR3 consists of 14 residues. The CDR3 loop is CAWSVGGLNTEAFF. CDR3 sequence (DNA): TGTGCCTGGAGTGTAGGAGGACTGAACACTGAAGCTTTCTTT. The whole variable domain, filled in from reference TRBV30 and TRBJ1-1, reads SQTIHQWPATLVQPVGSPLSLECTVEGTSNPNLYWYRQAAGRGLQLLFYSVGIGQISSEVPQNLSASRPQDRQFILSSKKLLLSDSGFYLCAWSVGGLNTEAFFGQGTRLTVV.

This clonotype appeared many times. The chain has TRBV12-3 or TRBV12-4 and TRBJ1-1, with no clear D. The CDR3 sequence is 14 residues long. The germline V and J ends were trimmed by 5 bases and 0 bases, with 10 bases remaining between them. The CDR3 here is CASSLDMVNTEAFF. CDR3 DNA: TGTGCCAGCAGTCTGGATATGGTGAACACTGAAGCTTTCTTT.

This clonotype appeared many times. The rearrangement links TRBV6-1 to TRBJ2-7; the match to TRBD2 covers 7 bases. The germline gives CDR1 MNHNS, CDR2 SASEGT. The CDR3 sequence is 15 residues long. V shed 5 bases and J 1 base; nucleotides not matched to a gene: 8. In DNA, the CDR3 is TGTGCCAGCAGTTACAACGCGGGAGTTTCCTACGAGCAGTACTTC. Its protein is CASSYNAGVSYEQYF.

The CDR3, as DNA: TGTGCCAGCAGCCAACCGGGACTAGCGGGCGCCAGCACAGATACGCAGTATTTT. Translated: CASSQPGLAGASTDTQYF. The J gene is TRBJ2-3, the V gene TRBV7-9; 12 bases are a match to TRBD2. The V and J ends lost 5 bases and 0 bases, in that order; junction bases with no gene match: 9. CDR1 SEHNR and CDR2 FQNEAQ come from the germline V gene (reference sequence). The CDR3 runs 18 residues.

The genes are TRBV27 and TRBJ2-5; 14 bases agree with TRBD2. CDR1 MNHEY and CDR2 SMNVEV come from the germline V gene (reference sequence). CDR3 length: 18 residues. The V and J ends lost 1 base and 4 bases, in that order; junction bases with no gene match: 8. The CDR3 is CASSLLRLAGGPGETQYF. The DNA for the CDR3 is TGTGCCAGCAGTTTATTAAGACTAGCGGGAGGGCCTGGAGAGACCCAGTACTTC.